This T cell receptor (beta chain) was sequenced during a study of T-cell memory formation after mild COVID-19. Across the whole study: Clusters were largely donor specific. Study-wide findings and caveats: Some SARS-CoV-2-responding clones were already detected in memory before infection. For contracting clones, CD4+ ones sat mainly in CM and EM, CD8+ in EMRA.

Trimming took 0 bases from V and 0 from J, leaving 9 bases between them. Germline V CDR1 and CDR2: MNHEY, SVGAGI. The CDR3 totals 17 residues. Turning to this clonotype: Its antigen is as yet unknown.

The TCR alpha and TCR beta cDNA libraries, bearing sample barcodes and UMIs, were generated by 5'RACE using constant-segment primers. TCRdb reprocessed the 5' RACE reads with MiXCR, giving one entry per CDR3 protein. The repertoire includes 150,000 to 200,000 distinct CDR3 sequences, around 30% of them detected once, and around 12% sits in the top ten. The sequenced sample consisted of PBMCs or a T cell subset sorted from them (not recorded which). V usage is TRBV6-5 and J usage is TRBJ2-6; tentative D call: TRBD1 (5 bases). The clonotype originates from an adult woman who had mild COVID-19 (a few samples of this study predate the infection). Cell type and time point are not known. The chain's CDR3 is CASSYSGASSGANVLTF. The DNA of the CDR3 is TGTGCCAGCAGTTACTCAGGGGCTAGCTCTGGGGCCAACGTCCTGACTTTC.